The TCR beta chain under discussion was sequenced for a study of cytomegalovirus exposure and HLA in healthy donors. Whole-study findings and limits: Later examination showed HLA-associated TCR beta chains had greater clonal expansion than equally common others. It was assumed in the presence/absence analyses that sequencing depth was roughly uniform across donors. The authors enumerated around 150 TCR beta chains as linked to cytomegalovirus.

The study ran its PCR with 60 Vbeta and 13 Jbeta primers. Profiling relied on immunoSEQ multiplex PCR, and the TCRdb table lists in-frame clones only, not all of them. The table lists 100,000 to 150,000 clones, approximately 80% of them singletons. Trimming cost V 5 bases and J 0 bases, with 10 bases left between them. This CDR3 spans 13 amino acids. Germline V gene data show CDR1 as GTSNPN and CDR2 as SVGIG (reference sequence). This clone was seen just once. Antigen: not known. The sample comprised PBMCs. The receptor comes from a female donor in good health and CMV-seronegative. The rearrangement uses TRBV30 and TRBJ2-5, with D possibly matching TRBD1 (5 bases). This CDR3 reads CAWADSYQETQYF. The CDR3 DNA is TGTGCCTGGGCCGACAGCTACCAAGAGACCCAGTACTTC.